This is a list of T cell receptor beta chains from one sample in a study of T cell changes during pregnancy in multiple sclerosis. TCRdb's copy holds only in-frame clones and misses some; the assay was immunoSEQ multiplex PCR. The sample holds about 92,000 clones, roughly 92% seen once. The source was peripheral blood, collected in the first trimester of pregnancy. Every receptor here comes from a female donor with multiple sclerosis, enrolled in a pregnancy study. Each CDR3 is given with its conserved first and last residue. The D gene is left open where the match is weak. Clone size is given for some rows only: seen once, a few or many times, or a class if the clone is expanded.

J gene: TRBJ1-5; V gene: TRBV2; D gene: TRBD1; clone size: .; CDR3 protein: CASSEGTELYSNQPQHF; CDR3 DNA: TGTGCCAGCAGTGAGGGGACAGAACTATATAGCAATCAGCCCCAGCATTTT
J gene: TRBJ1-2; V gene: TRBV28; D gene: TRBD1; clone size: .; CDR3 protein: CASTTGGDGGYTF; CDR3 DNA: TGTGCCAGCACGACAGGGGGCGACGGTGGCTACACCTTC
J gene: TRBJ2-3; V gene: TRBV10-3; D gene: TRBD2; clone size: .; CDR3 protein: CAISEGRELTDTQYF; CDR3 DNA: TGTGCCATCAGTGAGGGGCGGGAGCTCACAGATACGCAGTATTTT
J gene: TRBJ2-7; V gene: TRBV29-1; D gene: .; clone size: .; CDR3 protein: CSVDGGPYEQYF; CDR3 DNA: TGCAGCGTTGACGGCGGTCCCTACGAGCAGTACTTC
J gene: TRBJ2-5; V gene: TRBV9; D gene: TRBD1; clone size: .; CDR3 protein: CASSGSGTGTGETQYF; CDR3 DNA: TGTGCCAGCAGCGGAAGCGGGACAGGGACCGGGGAGACCCAGTACTTC
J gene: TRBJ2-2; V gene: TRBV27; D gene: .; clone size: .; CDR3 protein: CASSFLSGANTGELFF; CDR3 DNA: TGTGCCAGCAGTTTTCTCTCGGGAGCGAACACCGGGGAGCTGTTTTTT
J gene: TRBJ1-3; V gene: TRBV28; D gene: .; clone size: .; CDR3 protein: CASSPTGRNTIYF; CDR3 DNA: TGTGCCAGCAGTCCCACAGGAAGAAACACCATATATTTT
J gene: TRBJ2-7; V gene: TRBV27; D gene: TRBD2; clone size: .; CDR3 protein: CASSLPHQGEGRDEQYF; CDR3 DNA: TGTGCCAGCAGTTTACCTCATCAGGGAGAGGGGAGGGACGAGCAGTACTTC
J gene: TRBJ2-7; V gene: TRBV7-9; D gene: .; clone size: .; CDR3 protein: CASSLNGVAAEQYF; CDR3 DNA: TGTGCCAGCAGCTTAAATGGCGTGGCGGCGGAGCAGTACTTC
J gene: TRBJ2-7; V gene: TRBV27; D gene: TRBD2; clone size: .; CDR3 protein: CASSLVGLAGGGPYEQYF; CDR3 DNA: TGTGCCAGCAGTTTAGTAGGCCTAGCGGGAGGAGGCCCCTACGAGCAGTACTTC
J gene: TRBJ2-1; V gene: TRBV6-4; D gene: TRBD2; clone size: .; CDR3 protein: CASSELAGGPYNEQFF; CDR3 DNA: TGTGCCAGCAGCGAATTAGCGGGAGGGCCTTACAATGAGCAGTTCTTC
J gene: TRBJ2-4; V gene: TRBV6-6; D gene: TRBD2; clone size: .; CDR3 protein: CASSYTAGDIQYF; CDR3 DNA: TGTGCCAGCAGTTACACGGCGGGGGACATTCAGTACTTC
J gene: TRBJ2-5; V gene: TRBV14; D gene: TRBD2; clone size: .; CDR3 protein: CASSQMTSGRALGTQYF; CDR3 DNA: TGTGCCAGCAGCCAGATGACTAGCGGGAGGGCCCTCGGGACCCAGTACTTC
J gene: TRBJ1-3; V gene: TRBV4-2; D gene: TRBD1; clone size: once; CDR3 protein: CASSQNHPGTGVGNTIYF; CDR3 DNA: TGTGCCAGCAGCCAAAATCATCCCGGGACAGGGGTTGGAAACACCATATATTTT
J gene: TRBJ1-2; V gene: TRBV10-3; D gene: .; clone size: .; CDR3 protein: CAITARRVDYGYTF; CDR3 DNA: TGTGCCATCACCGCCCGCAGGGTGGACTATGGCTACACCTTC
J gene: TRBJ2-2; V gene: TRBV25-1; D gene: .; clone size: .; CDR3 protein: CASSDLRQGGTGELFF; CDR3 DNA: TGTGCCAGCAGTGATCTCCGACAGGGAGGCACCGGGGAGCTGTTTTTT
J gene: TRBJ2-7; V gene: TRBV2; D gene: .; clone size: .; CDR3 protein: CASIVGGSGEQYF; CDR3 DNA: TGTGCCAGCATAGTCGGGGGAAGTGGGGAGCAGTACTTC
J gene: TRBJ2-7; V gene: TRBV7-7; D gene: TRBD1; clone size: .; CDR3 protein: CASSSRQGDAYEQYF; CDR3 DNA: TGTGCTAGCAGCTCCCGACAGGGGGATGCCTACGAGCAGTACTTC
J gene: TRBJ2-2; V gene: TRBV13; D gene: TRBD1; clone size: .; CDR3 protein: CASSLGTAYTGELFF; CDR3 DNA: TGTGCCAGCAGCCTCGGGACAGCGTACACCGGGGAGCTGTTTTTT
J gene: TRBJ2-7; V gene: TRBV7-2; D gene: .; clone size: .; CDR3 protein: CASSLGGGGLTYEQYF; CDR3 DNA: TGTGCCAGCAGCTTAGGAGGTGGTGGACTAACCTACGAGCAGTACTTC
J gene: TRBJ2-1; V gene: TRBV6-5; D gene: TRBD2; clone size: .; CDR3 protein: CASSYRTSGRANEQFF; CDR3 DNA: TGTGCCAGCAGTTACCGGACTAGCGGGAGGGCCAATGAGCAGTTCTTC
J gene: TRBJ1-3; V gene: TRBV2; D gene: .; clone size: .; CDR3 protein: CASKTGSGNTIYF; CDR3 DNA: TGTGCCAGCAAAACAGGCTCTGGAAACACCATATATTTT